This T cell receptor beta chain was captured in a study of T-cell memory formation after mild COVID-19. The CDR3 has 14 residues. The germline V gene encodes CDR1 SGHRS and CDR2 YFSETQ. J gave up 7 bases and V 4 bases, and 10 bases lay outside the gene matches. TCRdb passed the 5' RACE reads through MiXCR, listing each CDR3 protein once. Counted here are roughly 250,000 distinct CDR3 sequences, around 17% occurring once; the ten biggest clones make up approximately 3.5%. The table lists this clonotype with many counts. Sequencing used PBMCs or a T cell subset sorted from them (not recorded which). The source of this sequence is a man aged 18 to 30 who had mild COVID-19 (a few samples of this study predate the infection). Cell type and time point are not known. The rearrangement uses TRBV5-1 and TRBJ1-1, with TRBD1 matching 7 bases. Here the CDR3 reads CASSTQQGSGEAFF. In DNA form, the CDR3 reads TGCGCCAGCAGCACCCAACAGGGGAGCGGTGAAGCTTTCTTT.